This is a list of T cell receptor beta chains from one sample in a study of blood T cell repertoires in COVID-19. Profiled with immunoSEQ multiplex PCR; TCRdb holds only in-frame clones, not every one. The table lists 250,000 to 350,000 clones, under 90% of them singletons. Sample: peripheral blood. The receptor set was obtained from a middle-aged woman who had recovered from COVID-19. Each CDR3 is given with its conserved first and last residue. The D gene is left open where the match is weak. Clone size is given for some rows only: seen once, a few or many times, or a class if the clone is expanded.

V	D	J	size	CDR3	DNA
TRBV18	NA	TRBJ1-2	NA	CASSPPSGVVFGYTF	TGTGCCAGCTCACCACCGTCAGGGGTGGTTTTTGGCTACACCTTC
TRBV30	NA	TRBJ1-6	NA	CAWTRGTRNNSPLHF	TGTGCCTGGACTAGGGGGACACGGAATAATTCACCCCTCCACTTT
TRBV5-4	NA	TRBJ2-5	NA	CASSLALGEGETQYF	TGTGCCAGCAGCTTGGCTTTAGGGGAAGGGGAGACCCAGTACTTC
TRBV27	TRBD2	TRBJ2-3	NA	CASSLEPGGPTDTQYF	TGTGCCAGCAGTTTAGAACCGGGAGGACCCACAGATACGCAGTATTTT
TRBV6-1	NA	TRBJ2-2	NA	CASSEAYTGELFF	TGTGCCAGCAGTGAGGCTTACACCGGGGAGCTGTTTTTT
TRBV24-1	TRBD1	TRBJ2-1	NA	CATSQGTGDNEQFF	TGTGCCACCAGTCAGGGGACAGGTGACAATGAGCAGTTCTTC
TRBV5-6	TRBD1	TRBJ1-1	NA	CASSFRTGRTEAFF	TGTGCCAGCAGCTTCCGGACAGGGCGGACTGAAGCTTTCTTT
TRBV30	NA	TRBJ2-5	NA	CAWSPPDSYQETQYF	TGTGCCTGGAGTCCCCCCGACAGCTACCAAGAGACCCAGTACTTC
TRBV11-2	NA	TRBJ1-4	NA	CASSLDSGNEKLFF	TGTGCCAGCAGCTTAGATTCGGGGAATGAAAAACTGTTTTTT
TRBV9	NA	TRBJ2-1	NA	CASSVVEQSYNEQFF	TGTGCCAGCAGCGTAGTCGAACAATCCTACAATGAGCAGTTCTTC
TRBV12-3/TRBV12-4	TRBD1	TRBJ1-2	NA	CASSEQGAGGYTF	TGTGCCAGCAGTGAACAGGGGGCCGGAGGCTACACCTTC
TRBV10-3	TRBD2	TRBJ2-2	NA	CAIRDESEVLAGGNTGELFF	TGTGCCATCAGAGACGAGTCGGAGGTACTAGCGGGAGGGAACACCGGGGAGCTGTTTTTT
TRBV6-2/TRBV6-3	NA	TRBJ2-1	few	CASGYHQAPYNEQFF	TGTGCCAGCGGTTATCATCAGGCTCCTTACAATGAGCAGTTCTTC
TRBV27	TRBD2	TRBJ2-1	NA	CASSDIGRNNEQFF	TGTGCCAGCAGCGACATCGGGAGGAACAATGAGCAGTTCTTC
TRBV3-1/TRBV3-2	TRBD1	TRBJ1-5	NA	CASSQDTGGQPQHF	TGTGCCAGCAGCCAAGATACAGGGGGTCAGCCCCAGCATTTT
TRBV7-2	NA	TRBJ1-1	few	CATHAQIDTEAFF	TGTGCCACCCATGCACAGATTGACACTGAAGCTTTCTTT
TRBV27	TRBD2	TRBJ2-7	NA	CASSLIAGPSYEQYF	TGTGCCAGCAGTTTAATAGCGGGACCCTCCTACGAGCAGTACTTC
TRBV19	NA	TRBJ2-5	NA	CASSKGVEETQYF	TGTGCCAGTAGTAAAGGGGTGGAGGAGACCCAGTACTTC
TRBV30	NA	TRBJ1-2	NA	CAWSALLAGLNYGYTF	TGTGCCTGGAGCGCTCTCCTTGCAGGGTTAAACTATGGCTACACCTTC